What follows are 24 T cell receptor beta chains derived from one specimen sequenced in a study of T-cell memory formation after mild COVID-19. TCRdb re-called the 5' RACE reads through MiXCR, storing one row per CDR3 protein. The table includes around 250,000 distinct CDR3 sequences, 15% to 19% detected once. Source material: PBMCs or a T cell subset sorted from them (not recorded which). The receptors here all came from an adult woman who had mild COVID-19 (a few samples of this study predate the infection). Cell type and time point are not known.

This clonotype appeared many times. This rearrangement joins TRBV7-9 to TRBJ1-1, with 8 bases matching TRBD1. Germline-derived CDR1 and CDR2 are SEHNR and FQNEAQ (reference sequence). The junction had 9 bases not matched to a gene; V was cut back by 1 base and J by 11 bases. CDR3 size: 14 residues. The CDR3 nucleotides read TGTGCCAGCAGCTTAGTTCAAGGGCAGGGGGCCGCTTTCTTT. It codes for CASSLVQGQGAAFF.

The rearrangement links TRBV6-1 to TRBJ1-1; no clear D. This CDR3 is 14 amino acids long. CDR1 is MNHNS and CDR2 is SASEGT in the germline V gene. With 9 bases removed from V and 7 bases from J, the gap between germline ends came to 21 bases. DNA of the CDR3: TGTGCCAGTGCTATGGTGTCAGGCCCCAGTGAAGCTTTCTTT. It translates to CASAMVSGPSEAFF.

The sample holds many counts of this clonotype. The chain employs TRBV5-1 and TRBJ2-7, with 12 bases identical to TRBD1. This CDR3 region has 20 residues. Germline CDR1 and CDR2: SGHRS and YFSETQ. With 4 bases clipped from V and 5 bases from J, the junction kept 22 bases outside the gene matches. CDR3 loop: CASSPQPGQGAWNTRHEQYF. In nucleotides, the CDR3 is TGCGCCAGCAGCCCGCAACCGGGACAGGGGGCGTGGAATACCAGACACGAGCAGTACTTC.

This clonotype occurred a few times. The chain combines TRBV30 with TRBJ1-2; weak D call: TRBD1 (5 bases). Trimming removed 3 bases at V and 3 bases at J, with 8 bases between. In germline, CDR1 is GTSNPN, CDR2 SVGIG (reference sequence). CDR3 size: 12 residues. The CDR3 DNA sequence: TGTGCCTGGAGCCCGGGACACTATGGCTACACCTTC. This codes for CAWSPGHYGYTF.

This clonotype was observed a handful of times. The rearrangement joins TRBV5-1 to TRBJ2-5; TRBD1 matches 11 bases. The germline CDR1 and CDR2 sequences are SGHRS and YFSETQ. This CDR3 comprises 15 residues. After removal of 0 bases from V and 5 bases from J, the junction contained 3 bases not matched to a gene. The CDR3 protein is CASSLGDRGSETQYF. CDR3 nucleotide sequence: TGCGCCAGCAGCTTGGGGGACAGGGGGTCCGAGACCCAGTACTTC.

This clonotype was counted between two and nine times. The gene calls are TRBV7-9 and TRBJ2-7; D may correspond to TRBD1 or TRBD2 (5 bases each). The CDR3 spans 16 residues. The ends were cut back, 4 bases at V and 3 bases at J, with 19 bases in the middle. The V gene's germline CDR1 is SEHNR and CDR2 FQNEAQ (reference sequence). In DNA form, the CDR3 reads TGTGCCAGCAGCTCTCCGGGACGCCGGGGAAACTACGAGCAGTACTTC. Translated: CASSSPGRRGNYEQYF.

The V and J genes are TRBV27 and TRBJ2-7, with 7 bases identical to TRBD1. The CDR3 has 14 amino acids. V lost 5 bases and J lost 7; bases outside the gene matches: 11. Germline values: CDR1 MNHEY, CDR2 SMNVEV (reference sequence). The CDR3, as DNA: TGTGCCAGCAGTGCCGGGACAGAAGGTTTGGAGCAGTACTTC. Protein sequence: CASSAGTEGLEQYF.

This clonotype has a count of ten or more. The chain uses TRBV7-6 and TRBJ1-5; D is uncertain. The CDR3 is 15 residues long. With 5 bases removed from V and 6 bases from J, the gap between germline ends came to 17 bases. In germline, CDR1 is SGHVS, CDR2 FNYEAQ. The CDR3 DNA reads TGTGCCAGCAGCCCCGGAGGCTACCGGGGTCAGCCCCAGCATTTT. Translating gives CASSPGGYRGQPQHF.

In its sample, this clonotype was seen a few times. The rearrangement joins TRBV7-9 to TRBJ1-4, with 7 bases lining up with TRBD1. Trimming at V came to 4 bases and at J to 4 bases, leaving 6 bases not matched to a gene. Per the germline V gene, CDR1 is SEHNR and CDR2 is FQNEAQ (reference sequence). CDR3 length: 15 amino acids. The CDR3 loop is CASSSSGGYNEKLFF. In nucleotides, the CDR3 is TGTGCCAGCAGCTCGTCAGGGGGGTATAATGAAAAACTGTTTTTT. Full variable domain (outside the CDR3, taken from reference TRBV7-9 and TRBJ1-4): DTGVSQNPRHKITKRGQNVTFRCDPISEHNRLYWYRQTLGQGPEFLTYFQNEAQLEKSRLLSDRFSAERPKGSFSTLEIQRTEQGDSAMYLCASSSSGGYNEKLFFGSGTQLSVL.

This clonotype appeared a few times. This chain links TRBV18 with TRBJ2-1; 7 nucleotides align to TRBD1. The CDR3 runs to 17 residues. Germline V CDR1 and CDR2: KGHSH, LQKENI. V was pared by 3 bases and J by 0 bases, with 8 bases of the junction left unmatched. The CDR3 DNA follows: TGTGCCAGCTCACCTCCTAGGGGGACAGTCTCCTACAATGAGCAGTTCTTC. Translation: CASSPPRGTVSYNEQFF.

This clonotype showed up just a few times. This rearrangement joins TRBV18 to TRBJ2-3, with 7 bases lining up with TRBD1. The CDR3 has 15 residues. The germline V gene encodes CDR1 KGHSH and CDR2 LQKENI. The V segment lost 3 bases and the J segment 1 base; nucleotides outside the gene matches: 4. CDR3 sequence reads: CASSPGQVGTDTQYF. CDR3 in DNA: TGTGCCAGCTCACCCGGACAGGTGGGCACAGATACGCAGTATTTT.

The chain uses TRBV12-3 or TRBV12-4 and TRBJ1-6; D gene unclear. This CDR3 is 15 amino acids long. V shed 3 bases and J shed 7 bases, with 13 bases lying between them. The CDR3 DNA reads TGTGCCAGCAGTTTTGCCTCAATGGGAAATTCACCCCTCCACTTT. This gives the protein CASSFASMGNSPLHF.

The chain uses TRBV7-8 and TRBJ2-1, with 12 bases that match TRBD2. The length of the CDR3 is 16 residues. The V gene end was trimmed by 2 bases and the J gene end by 2 bases; junction bases not matched to a gene: 1. Germline V lookup: CDR1 SGHVS, CDR2 FQNEAQ. This CDR3 is CASSLRLAGAYNEQFF. The CDR3 nucleotides are TGTGCCAGCAGCTTAAGACTAGCGGGGGCCTACAATGAGCAGTTCTTC.

This clonotype has more than one count but fewer than ten. The V and J genes are TRBV7-3 and TRBJ2-7, with D unclear. Germline CDR1 SGHTA, CDR2 FQGTGA. This CDR3 comprises 10 residues. The V and J ends lost 11 bases and 5 bases respectively, with 10 bases between them. In nucleotides, the CDR3 is TGTGCCCTTCTGAGAGACGAGCAGTACTTC. Translated, it gives CALLRDEQYF.

The chain is built from TRBV3-1 and TRBJ2-7; D perhaps matches TRBD1 (7 bases). The germline CDR1 and CDR2 sequences are LGHDT and YNNKEL (reference sequence). V was clipped by 0 bases and J by 7 bases, with 19 bases between them. CDR3 length: 16 amino acids. CDR3 amino acids: CASSQDQGGPRREQYF. For the CDR3, the DNA is TGTGCCAGCAGCCAAGATCAGGGGGGCCCCCGGAGGGAGCAGTACTTC.

This clonotype was observed a handful of times. V is TRBV9 and J is TRBJ1-5; D remains ambiguous. V was trimmed by 3 bases and J by 7 bases, leaving 11 bases between them. Germline-derived CDR1 and CDR2 are SGDLS and YYNGEE. The CDR3 is 13 residues long. CDR3 DNA: TGTGCCAGCAGCGAGAGGGTCGGACAGCCCCAGCATTTT. As protein: CASSERVGQPQHF.

This clonotype was seen ten or more times. The chain carries TRBV5-1 and TRBJ2-3, with 11 bases matching TRBD2. Germline assignment: CDR1 SGHRS and CDR2 YFSETQ. V gave up 4 bases and J gave up 4 bases; unmatched junction bases: 11. This CDR3 is built from 17 residues. CDR3 sequence: CASSRRQLAGEPDTQYF. DNA of the CDR3: TGCGCCAGCAGCCGAAGACAACTAGCGGGAGAGCCAGATACGCAGTATTTT.

This chain joins TRBV10-3 and TRBJ2-1; D might be TRBD2 (6 bases). The CDR3 covers 14 residues. From germline, CDR1 is ENHRY and CDR2 SYGVKD. The ends were cut back, 4 bases at V and 6 bases at J, with 13 bases in the middle. The CDR3 DNA reads TGTGCCATCAGTGGCGAGACTAGTTTCAATGAGCAGTTCTTC. Protein sequence: CAISGETSFNEQFF.

V and J are TRBV29-1 and TRBJ1-5; no reliable D call. CDR1 and CDR2 (germline): SQVTM, ANQGSEA. The CDR3 runs 14 residues. Trimming removed 4 bases from V and 0 bases from J, with 10 bases in between. This chain's CDR3 is CSVATDGSNQPQHF. The CDR3 region has the DNA TGCAGCGTTGCAACGGACGGTAGCAATCAGCCCCAGCATTTT.

The gene calls are TRBV5-1 and TRBJ2-7, with TRBD1 matching over 9 bases. Germline trimming cut 3 bases from V and 1 base from J; bases unmatched to any gene: 2. Germline values: CDR1 SGHRS, CDR2 YFSETQ. The CDR3 is made up of 14 amino acids. CDR3 amino acids: CASSWTGDSYEQYF. The CDR3 DNA reads TGCGCCAGCAGCTGGACAGGGGATTCCTACGAGCAGTACTTC.

The chain couples TRBV7-9 to TRBJ2-1; the match to TRBD2 covers 8 bases. Trimming removed 5 bases from V and 4 bases from J; junction bases left unmatched: 7. The CDR3 runs to 15 residues. Germline V gives CDR1 SEHNR, CDR2 FQNEAQ (reference sequence). CDR3 sequence: CASSHTSGLYNEQFF. The CDR3 DNA is TGTGCCAGCAGCCACACTAGCGGACTATACAATGAGCAGTTCTTC.

This clonotype came up a few times. The chain uses TRBV7-9 and TRBJ2-5; the match to TRBD1 covers 9 bases. This CDR3 comprises 15 residues. Germline CDR1 SEHNR, CDR2 FQNEAQ (reference sequence). The J segment lost 2 bases and the V segment lost 4 bases, leaving 5 bases of the junction unmatched. CDR3 loop: CASSYGQGTQETQYF. The CDR3 DNA reads TGTGCCAGCAGCTATGGACAGGGGACTCAAGAGACCCAGTACTTC.

J is TRBJ1-4 and V is TRBV27, with 7 nucleotides matching TRBD1. The germline V gene has CDR1 MNHEY and CDR2 SMNVEV (reference sequence). This CDR3 region has 17 residues. With 6 bases clipped from V and 2 bases from J, the junction kept 12 bases outside the gene matches. The CDR3 bases are TGTGCCAGCAGGATGACAGGGTGGCCCTTTACTAATGAAAAACTGTTTTTT. Its protein is CASRMTGWPFTNEKLFF.

The genes are TRBV6-6 and TRBJ2-7; no reliable D call. Germline V gene sequence: CDR1 MNHNY, CDR2 SVGAGI (reference sequence). Trimming removed 2 bases from V and 0 bases from J, with 5 bases in between. The CDR3 consists of 13 residues. Here the CDR3 DNA reads TGTGCCAGCAGTTACGCCGACTCCTACGAGCAGTACTTC. Its translation: CASSYADSYEQYF.